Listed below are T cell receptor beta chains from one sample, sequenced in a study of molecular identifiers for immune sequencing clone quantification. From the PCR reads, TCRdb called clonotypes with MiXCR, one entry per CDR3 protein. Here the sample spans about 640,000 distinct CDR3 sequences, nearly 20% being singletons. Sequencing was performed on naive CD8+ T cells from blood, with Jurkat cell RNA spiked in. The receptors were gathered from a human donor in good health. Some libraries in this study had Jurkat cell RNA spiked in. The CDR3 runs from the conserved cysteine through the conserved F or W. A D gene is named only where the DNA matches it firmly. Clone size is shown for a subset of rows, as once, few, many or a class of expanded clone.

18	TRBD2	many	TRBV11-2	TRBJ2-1	CASSFPQTSGGTYNEQFF	TGTGCCAGCAGCTTCCCTCAGACTAGCGGGGGGACCTACAATGAGCAGTTCTTC
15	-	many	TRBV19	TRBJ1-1	CASSISTRGLTEAFF	TGTGCCAGTAGTATAAGTACCCGGGGGCTCACTGAAGCTTTCTTT
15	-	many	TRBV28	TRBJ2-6	CASSLINSGANVLTF	TGTGCCAGCAGTTTGATTAACTCTGGGGCCAACGTCCTGACTTTC
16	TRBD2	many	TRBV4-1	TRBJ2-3	CASSQVIAGGMDTQYF	TGCGCCAGCAGCCAAGTAATAGCGGGGGGGATGGATACGCAGTATTTT
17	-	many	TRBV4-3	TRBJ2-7	CASSHASGANPNYEQYF	TGCGCCAGCAGCCATGCCTCGGGAGCTAATCCCAACTACGAGCAGTACTTC
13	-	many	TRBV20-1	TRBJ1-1	CSATLGGTTEAFF	TGCAGTGCTACTCTTGGGGGTACCACTGAAGCTTTCTTT
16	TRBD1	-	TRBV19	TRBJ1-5	CASSTGDRGYNQPQHF	TGTGCCAGTAGTACGGGAGACAGGGGCTACAATCAGCCCCAGCATTTT
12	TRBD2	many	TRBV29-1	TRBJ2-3	CSVGDFGRTQYF	TGCAGCGTTGGGGATTTCGGGAGGACGCAGTATTTT
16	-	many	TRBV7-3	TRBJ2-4	CASSPYGRSQGAIQYF	TGTGCCAGCAGCCCCTACGGGCGGAGCCAAGGGGCCATTCAGTACTTC
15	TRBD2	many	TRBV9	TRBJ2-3	CASTIAGLSTDTQYF	TGTGCCAGCACTATAGCGGGGTTAAGCACAGATACGCAGTATTTT
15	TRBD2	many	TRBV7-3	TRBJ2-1	CASSSLAESYNEQFF	TGTGCCAGCAGCTCTCTAGCGGAATCCTACAATGAGCAGTTCTTC
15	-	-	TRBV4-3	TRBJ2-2	CASSQGGPGAGELFF	TGCGCCAGCAGCCAAGGTGGGCCAGGGGCCGGGGAGCTGTTTTTT
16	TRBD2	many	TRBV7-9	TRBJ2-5	CASSPRLAGPQETQYF	TGTGCCAGCAGCCCCAGACTAGCGGGGCCCCAAGAGACCCAGTACTTC
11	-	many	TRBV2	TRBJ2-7	CAGGTTYEQYF	TGTGCCGGAGGGACGACCTACGAGCAGTACTTC
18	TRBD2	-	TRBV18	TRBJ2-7	CASSSNSGSGLLYYEQYF	TGTGCCAGCTCATCCAATAGCGGGAGTGGTTTGCTTTACTACGAGCAGTACTTC
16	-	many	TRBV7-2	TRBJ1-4	CASSLIHRATNEKLFF	TGTGCCAGCAGCTTAATACACCGTGCAACTAATGAAAAACTGTTTTTT
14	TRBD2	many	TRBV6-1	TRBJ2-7	CASSTPREGYEQYF	TGTGCCAGCAGCACCCCCAGGGAGGGGTACGAGCAGTACTTC
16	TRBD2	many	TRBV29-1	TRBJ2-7	CSVEDAREGLSYEQYF	TGCAGCGTTGAAGACGCTCGGGAGGGCCTCTCCTACGAGCAGTACTTC
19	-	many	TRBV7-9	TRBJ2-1	CASSLAGPGPESSYNEQFF	TGTGCCAGCAGCTTAGCTGGACCCGGACCCGAGAGCTCCTACAATGAGCAGTTCTTC
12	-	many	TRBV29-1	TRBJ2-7	CSVEKRGYEQYF	TGCAGCGTTGAAAAGAGGGGCTACGAGCAGTACTTC
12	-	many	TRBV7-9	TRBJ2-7	CASSPGATSPEF	TGTGCCAGCAGCCCGGGGGCTACCTCGCCCGAATTC
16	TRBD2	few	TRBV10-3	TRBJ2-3	CAISGSGGASTDTQYF	TGTGCCATCAGTGGTAGCGGGGGGGCGAGCACAGATACGCAGTATTTT
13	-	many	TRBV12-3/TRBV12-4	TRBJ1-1	CASSRDKNTEAFF	TGTGCCAGCAGTCGGGACAAAAACACTGAAGCTTTCTTT
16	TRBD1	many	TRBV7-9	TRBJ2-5	CASSIVQGATKETQYF	TGTGCCAGCAGCATAGTCCAGGGGGCGACCAAAGAGACCCAGTACTTC
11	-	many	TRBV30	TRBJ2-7	CAWSNGEQQYF	TGTGCCTGGTCTAATGGGGAGCAGCAGTACTTC
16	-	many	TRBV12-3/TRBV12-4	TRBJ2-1	CASSGDTMFPYNEQFF	TGTGCCAGCAGTGGAGACACCATGTTCCCCTACAATGAGCAGTTCTTC
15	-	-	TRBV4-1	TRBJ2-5	CASSRTAGTQETQYF	TGCGCCAGCAGCCGTACCGCGGGTACCCAAGAGACCCAGTACTTC
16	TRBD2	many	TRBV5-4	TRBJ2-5	CASSLGLAVLQETQYF	TGTGCCAGCAGCTTGGGGCTAGCGGTCCTCCAAGAGACCCAGTACTTC
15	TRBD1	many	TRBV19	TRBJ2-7	CASSNPWTGNYEQYF	TGTGCCAGTAGTAACCCCTGGACAGGCAACTACGAGCAGTACTTC
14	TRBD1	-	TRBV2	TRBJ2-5	CASSEWDRQETQYF	TGTGCCAGCAGTGAGTGGGACAGACAAGAGACCCAGTACTTC
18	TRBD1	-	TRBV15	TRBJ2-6	CATSSTSGQDSGANVLTF	TGTGCCACCAGCAGCACGTCCGGACAGGACTCTGGGGCCAACGTCCTGACTTTC
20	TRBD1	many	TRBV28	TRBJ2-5	CASSFLPPGTGELYQETQYF	TGTGCCAGCAGCTTCCTACCCCCCGGGACAGGAGAGCTGTACCAAGAGACCCAGTACTTC
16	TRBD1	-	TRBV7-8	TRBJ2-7	CAGSYAPGQGSSEQYF	TGTGCCGGCAGTTACGCCCCGGGACAGGGGTCCTCCGAGCAGTACTTC
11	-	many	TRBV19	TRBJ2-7	CASKWGHEQYF	TGTGCCAGTAAGTGGGGACACGAGCAGTACTTC
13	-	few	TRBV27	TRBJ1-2	CASSFGPYYGYTF	TGTGCCAGCAGTTTTGGACCTTACTATGGCTACACCTTC
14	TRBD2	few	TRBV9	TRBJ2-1	CASSVDGRGDEQFF	TGTGCCAGCAGCGTAGATGGGAGGGGCGATGAGCAGTTCTTC
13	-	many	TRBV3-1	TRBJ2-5	CASSQVNQETQYF	TGTGCCAGCAGCCAAGTGAACCAAGAGACCCAGTACTTC
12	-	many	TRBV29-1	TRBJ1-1	CSVEKDSSEAFF	TGCAGCGTTGAGAAGGACAGTTCGGAAGCTTTCTTT
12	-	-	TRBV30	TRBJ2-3	CAWSAYTDTQYF	TGTGCCTGGAGTGCCTACACAGATACGCAGTATTTT
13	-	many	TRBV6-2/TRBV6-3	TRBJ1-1	CASTYREWTEAFF	TGTGCCAGCACTTACCGTGAGTGGACTGAAGCTTTCTTT
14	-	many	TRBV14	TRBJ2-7	CASSLGGLIYEQYF	TGTGCCAGCAGCCTTGGCGGGCTGATCTACGAGCAGTACTTC